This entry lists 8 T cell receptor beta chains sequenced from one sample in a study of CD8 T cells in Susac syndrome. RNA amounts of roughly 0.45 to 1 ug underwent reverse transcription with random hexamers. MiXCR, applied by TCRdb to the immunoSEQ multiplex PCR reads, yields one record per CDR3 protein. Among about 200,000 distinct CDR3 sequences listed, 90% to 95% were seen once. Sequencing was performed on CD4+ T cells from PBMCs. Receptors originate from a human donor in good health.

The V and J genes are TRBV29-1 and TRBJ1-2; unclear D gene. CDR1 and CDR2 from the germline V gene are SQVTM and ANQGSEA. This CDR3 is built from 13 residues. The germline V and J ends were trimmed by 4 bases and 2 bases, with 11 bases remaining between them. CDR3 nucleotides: TGCAGCGTTGCGGTCCGGGAGAACTATGGCTACACCTTC. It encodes CSVAVRENYGYTF.

CDR3 amino acids: CSAREVYEQYF. The DNA for the CDR3 is TGCAGTGCTAGGGAGGTTTACGAGCAGTACTTC. The chain recombines TRBV20-1 with TRBJ2-7; possibly TRBD2 for D (5 bases). The CDR3 sequence is 11 residues long. Trimming removed 3 bases at V and 4 bases at J, with 7 bases between. Looked up from germline, CDR1 is DFQATT and CDR2 is SNEGSKA (reference sequence).

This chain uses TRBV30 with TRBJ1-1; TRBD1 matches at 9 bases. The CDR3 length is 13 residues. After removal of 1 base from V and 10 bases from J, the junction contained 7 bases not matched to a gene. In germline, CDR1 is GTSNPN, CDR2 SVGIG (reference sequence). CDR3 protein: CAWSEDRGLGAFF. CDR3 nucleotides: TGTGCCTGGAGTGAGGACAGGGGCCTTGGAGCTTTCTTT.

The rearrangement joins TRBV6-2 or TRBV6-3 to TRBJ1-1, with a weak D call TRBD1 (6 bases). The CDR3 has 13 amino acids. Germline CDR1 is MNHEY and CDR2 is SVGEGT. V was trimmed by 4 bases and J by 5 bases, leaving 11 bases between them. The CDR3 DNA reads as TGTGCCAGCAGTTGGGGGGGCTATACTGAAGCTTTCTTT. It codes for CASSWGGYTEAFF.

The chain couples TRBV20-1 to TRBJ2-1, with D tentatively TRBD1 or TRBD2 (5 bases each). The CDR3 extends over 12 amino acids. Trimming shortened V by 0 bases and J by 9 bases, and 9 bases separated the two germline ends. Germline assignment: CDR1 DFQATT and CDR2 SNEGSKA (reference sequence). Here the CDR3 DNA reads TGCAGTGCTAGAGATCAAGGGACTGAGCAGTTCTTC. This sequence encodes CSARDQGTEQFF.

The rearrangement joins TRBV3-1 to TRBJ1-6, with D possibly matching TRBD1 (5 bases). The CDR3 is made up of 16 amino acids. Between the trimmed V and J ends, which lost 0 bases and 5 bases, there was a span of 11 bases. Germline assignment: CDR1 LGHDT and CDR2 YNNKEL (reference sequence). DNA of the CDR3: TGTGCCAGCAGCCAAGAGCTGACAGTGGATAATTCACCCCTCCACTTT. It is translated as CASSQELTVDNSPLHF.

The CDR3 DNA sequence: TGTGCCAGCAGCTTCGCTAGCGCCGGGATACAAGAGACCCAGTACTTC. Residues: CASSFASAGIQETQYF. The chain has TRBV3-1 and TRBJ2-5; weak D call: TRBD2 (6 bases). This CDR3 region has 16 residues. The V gene's germline CDR1 is LGHDT and CDR2 YNNKEL (reference sequence). V was trimmed by 5 bases and J by 2 bases, leaving 18 bases between them.

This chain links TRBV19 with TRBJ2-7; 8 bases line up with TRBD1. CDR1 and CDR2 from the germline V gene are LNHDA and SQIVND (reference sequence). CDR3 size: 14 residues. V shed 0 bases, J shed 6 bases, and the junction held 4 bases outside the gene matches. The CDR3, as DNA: TGTGCCAGTAGTATAGAACGACAGGGGAGCGAGCAGTACTTC. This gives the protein CASSIERQGSEQYF.